These 5 T cell receptor beta chains share one sample of origin, sequenced in a study of blood T cell repertoires in COVID-19. Data came from immunoSEQ multiplex PCR; TCRdb stores just in-frame clones and leaves some out. The table records about 300,000 clones, 87% of them present only once. The sequencing sample was made of PBMCs or T cells enriched from blood (not recorded which). Receptor source: a woman under 40 who had recovered from COVID-19.

This clone has just a few counts. The chain has TRBV15 and TRBJ1-1, with a possible D match to TRBD1 (5 bases). Per the germline V gene, CDR1 is LNHNV and CDR2 is YYDKDF (reference sequence). The CDR3 covers 16 residues. V lost 0 bases to trimming and J lost 5 bases, with 16 bases between them. CDR3 in amino acids: CATSRDGAPSDTEAFF. The CDR3, as DNA: TGTGCCACCAGCAGAGATGGGGCCCCTTCCGATACTGAAGCTTTCTTT.

Here the CDR3 DNA reads TGTGCCATCAGTGAGTCGGGGCAGCTCCAAGAGACCCAGTACTTC. The encoded protein is CAISESGQLQETQYF. This chain links TRBV10-3 with TRBJ2-5; a weak D match, TRBD1 (5 bases). The germline V and J ends were trimmed by 0 bases and 1 base, with 9 bases remaining between them. Germline CDR1 and CDR2: ENHRY and SYGVKD. CDR3 length equals 15 residues.

J is TRBJ1-3 and V is TRBV15; D is unclear. Trimming pared 0 bases from V and 4 bases from J, leaving 10 bases between. Germline CDR1 LNHNV, CDR2 YYDKDF (reference sequence). CDR3 size: 15 residues. The CDR3 region is CATSREGGRGNTIYF. The DNA of the CDR3 is TGTGCCACCAGCAGAGAAGGAGGGCGGGGAAACACCATATATTTT.

The chain employs TRBV30 and TRBJ1-1, with a weak D call TRBD1 (6 bases). The CDR3 spans 14 residues. V was pared by 4 bases and J by 7 bases, with 19 bases between. CDR1 GTSNPN and CDR2 SVGIG come from the germline V gene (reference sequence). The CDR3 DNA follows: TGTGCCTGGACGGGGGGGGCCCTTGGGGTTGAAGCTTTCTTT. Translating gives CAWTGGALGVEAFF.

The gene calls are TRBV6-1 and TRBJ2-1; D is uncertain. CDR1 is MNHNS and CDR2 is SASEGT in the germline V gene. V lost 3 bases to trimming and J lost 3 bases, with 6 bases between them. This CDR3 region has 13 residues. As DNA, the CDR3 is TGTGCCAGCAGTGACGCCGGCTACAATGAGCAGTTCTTC. Amino acids: CASSDAGYNEQFF.